This record looks at one TCR beta chain sequence and its context. Its antigen remains unknown. These data come from a study of OX40 agonist ivuxolimab in advanced cancers. Study information: Patients received ivuxolimab, an intravenous treatment, every 2 weeks at 0.01 to 10 mg/kg. Study conclusions and caveats: Fewer expanded clones were found on average in CD4+ than in CD8+ T cells.

The protocol was immunoSEQ multiplex PCR, while the TCRdb copy is restricted to in-frame clones and leaves out a portion. The top ten hold about 0.31% of the sample, which has roughly 70,000 clones, 91% seen once. Germline-derived CDR1 and CDR2 are MDHEN and SYDVKM. V shed 10 bases and J shed 5 bases, with 24 bases lying between them. This CDR3 region has 15 residues. The receptor comes from an adult with an advanced solid tumor such as melanoma, head and neck, liver or kidney cancer. The input for sequencing was CD4+ or CD8+ T cells sorted from blood, taken in a trial of the OX40 agonist ivuxolimab. The chain links TRBV28 to TRBJ2-7; D is possibly TRBD2 (5 bases). The CDR3 here is CATTALSGLNNEQYF. CDR3 DNA: TGTGCCACCACGGCGCTGAGCGGTCTAAACAACGAGCAGTACTTC. Supplemented by reference TRBV28 and TRBJ2-7, the full variable domain reads DVKVTQSSRYLVKRTGEKVFLECVQDMDHENMFWYRQDPGLGLRLIYFSYDVKMKEKGDIPEGYSVSREKKERFSLILESASTNQTSMYLCATTALSGLNNEQYFGPGTRLTVT.